The present entry profiles one T cell receptor (beta chain) with its context. The antigen is not known. A CD45RA-negative memory subset and a CD45RA+ naive subset were separated from the CD4+ cells. Trimming took 4 bases from V and 6 from J; bases not matched to a gene: 9. Germline loops: CDR1 SGDLS, CDR2 YYNGEE. The CDR3 has 16 amino acids. This sample is drawn from a study of shared clonotypes between healthy human individuals. Study-wide findings and caveats: Naive subsets tended to show greater estimated richness than memory subsets.

In the sorted-subset replicate PCRs, about 200 ng DNA, roughly 30,000 T cell genomes, was used. Only in-frame clones appear in the TCRdb table, and some are missing; sequencing was by immunoSEQ multiplex PCR. The sample records around 720,000 clones, 73% being singletons. The sample was memory CD4+ T cells sorted from blood. Indicated subset: CD45RA-negative fraction. V gene TRBV9 combines with J gene TRBJ2-3, with 12 bases lining up with TRBD2. This clonotype was obtained from a woman aged 25 to 39 in good health. CDR3 nucleotide sequence: TGTGCCAGCAGCCCAAAGACTAGCGGGAGCGTCGATACGCAGTATTTT. Encoded protein: CASSPKTSGSVDTQYF.